This entry describes one TCR beta chain. The antigen remains undetermined. Repertoires were generated with immunoSEQ multiplex PCR, while TCRdb's copy carries only in-frame clones and drops some. Of about 2.1 million clones in the sample, around 95% were seen once. Cells designated naive CD8 were CD45RO-negative and were positively selected for CCR7, with terminally differentiated effector memory CD45RA+ cells excluded. Donors comprised only Caucasian adults living in Nashville, Tennessee. The sample originates from a study of shared clonotypes between healthy human individuals. Study-level background: Donors had three CD4 naive, three CD4 memory, two CD8 naive and one CD8 memory plate apiece.

Notes on the study in general: Compared with memory subsets, naive subsets generally had larger estimated richness. The authors expected sequencing depth to affect clonotype sharing among donors.

From germline, CDR1 is SGHTS and CDR2 YDEGEE. The CDR3 extends over 16 amino acids. Trimming removed 4 bases at V and 6 bases at J, with 20 bases between. The chain has TRBV5-8 and TRBJ1-5; D is perhaps TRBD1 (5 bases). This receptor was taken from a young man in good health. Some clones in this sample may be carry-over from other donors' samples. The sequencing sample was made of naive CD8+ T cells from PBMCs. The CDR3: CASSERRKGNGQPQHF. CDR3 bases: TGTGCCAGCAGCGAGCGGAGAAAGGGGAACGGTCAGCCCCAGCATTTT.